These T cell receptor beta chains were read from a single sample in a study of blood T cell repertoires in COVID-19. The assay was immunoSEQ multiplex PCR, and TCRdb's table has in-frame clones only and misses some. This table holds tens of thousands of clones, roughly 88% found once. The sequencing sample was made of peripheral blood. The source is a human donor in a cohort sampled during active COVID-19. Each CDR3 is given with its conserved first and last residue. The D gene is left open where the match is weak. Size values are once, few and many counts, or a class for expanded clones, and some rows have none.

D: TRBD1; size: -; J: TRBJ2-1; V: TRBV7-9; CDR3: CASRQPWTGPQGNDEQFF; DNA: TGTGCCAGCAGACAACCCTGGACAGGACCACAGGGCAACGATGAGCAGTTCTTC
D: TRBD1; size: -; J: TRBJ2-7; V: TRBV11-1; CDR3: CASSFYRGRGYEQYF; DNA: TGTGCCAGCAGCTTCTACAGGGGGCGGGGGTACGAGCAGTACTTC
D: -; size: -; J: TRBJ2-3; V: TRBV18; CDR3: CASSPQGGSDTQYF; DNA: TGTGCCAGCTCACCCCAGGGTGGTTCAGATACGCAGTATTTT
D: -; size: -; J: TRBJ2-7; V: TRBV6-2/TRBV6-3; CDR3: CASNPGPGEQYF; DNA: TGTGCCAGCAACCCGGGCCCTGGGGAGCAGTACTTC
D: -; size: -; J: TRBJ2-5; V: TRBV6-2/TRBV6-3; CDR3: CASSYSNSPQETQYF; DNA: TGTGCCAGCAGTTACTCTAACAGCCCTCAAGAGACCCAGTACTTC
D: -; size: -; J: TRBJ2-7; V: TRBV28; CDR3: CAGTRRWGRASYEQYF; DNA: TGTGCCGGAACCCGTCGGTGGGGCCGGGCTAGCTACGAGCAGTACTTC
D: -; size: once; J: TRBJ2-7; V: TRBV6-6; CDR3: CASSSGGSLLEQYF; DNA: TGTGCCAGCAGTTCAGGAGGGTCCCTTTTGGAGCAGTACTTC
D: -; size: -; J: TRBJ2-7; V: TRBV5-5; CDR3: CASSWQGINYEQYF; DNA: TGTGCCAGCAGCTGGCAGGGAATTAACTACGAGCAGTACTTC
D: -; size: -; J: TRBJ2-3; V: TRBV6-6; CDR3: CASSEGLRVDTQYF; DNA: TGTGCCAGCAGCGAGGGACTCCGCGTGGATACGCAGTATTTT
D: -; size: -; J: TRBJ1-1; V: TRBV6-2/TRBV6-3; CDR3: CASSYLSRTMNTEAFF; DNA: TGTGCCAGCAGTTACCTTTCCAGGACTATGAACACTGAAGCTTTCTTT
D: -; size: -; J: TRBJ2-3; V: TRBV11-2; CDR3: CASSNLWGETDTQYF; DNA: TGTGCCAGCAGCAACCTTTGGGGGGAGACAGATACGCAGTATTTT
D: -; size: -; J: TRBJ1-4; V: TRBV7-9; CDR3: CASSSYRTTEEKLFF; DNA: TGTGCCAGCAGCTCCTACAGGACTACCGAAGAAAAACTGTTTTTT
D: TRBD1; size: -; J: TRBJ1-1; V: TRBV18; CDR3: CASSPSITGTGRNVNTEAFF; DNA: TGTGCCAGCTCACCATCGATAACTGGGACAGGGCGAAATGTGAACACTGAAGCTTTCTTT
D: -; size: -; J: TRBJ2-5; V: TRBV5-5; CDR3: CASSLVAGYQETQYF; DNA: TGTGCCAGCAGCTTGGTTGCGGGCTACCAAGAGACCCAGTACTTC
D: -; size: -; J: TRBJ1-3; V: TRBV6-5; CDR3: CASSPPSSGNTIYF; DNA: TGTGCCAGCAGCCCCCCCTCCTCTGGAAACACCATATATTTT
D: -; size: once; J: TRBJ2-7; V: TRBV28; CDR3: CASSFPVQVQYF; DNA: TGTGCCAGCAGTTTCCCGGTTCAGGTGCAGTACTTC
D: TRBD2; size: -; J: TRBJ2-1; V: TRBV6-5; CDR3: CASTRTSGRNEQFF; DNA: TGTGCCAGCACTCGGACTAGCGGGAGAAATGAGCAGTTCTTC
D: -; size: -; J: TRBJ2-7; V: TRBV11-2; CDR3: CASRKPGQRAGEQYF; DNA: TGTGCCAGCAGGAAGCCGGGACAGCGGGCGGGGGAGCAGTACTTC
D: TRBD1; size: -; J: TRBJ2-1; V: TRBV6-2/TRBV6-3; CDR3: CASSRHGQGARDEQFF; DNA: TGTGCCAGCAGCCGACACGGACAGGGGGCGCGGGATGAGCAGTTCTTC
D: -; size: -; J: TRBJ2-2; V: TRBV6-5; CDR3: CASSFGAPGELFF; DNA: TGTGCCAGCAGTTTCGGAGCACCCGGGGAGCTGTTTTTT
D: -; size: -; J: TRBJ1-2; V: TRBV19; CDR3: CASSIGDRSYGYTF; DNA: TGTGCCAGTAGTATCGGTGACAGGAGCTATGGCTACACCTTC
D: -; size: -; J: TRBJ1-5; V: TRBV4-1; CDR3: CASSQGQPNQPQHF; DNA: TGCGCCAGCAGCCAAGGACAGCCCAATCAGCCCCAGCATTTT
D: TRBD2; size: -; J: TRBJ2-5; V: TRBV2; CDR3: CASSEALRASGQETQYF; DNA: TGTGCCAGCAGTGAAGCGCTTCGGGCTAGCGGACAAGAGACCCAGTACTTC
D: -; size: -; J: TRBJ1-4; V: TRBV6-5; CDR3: CASRSGGVNEKLFF; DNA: TGTGCCAGCAGGAGCGGCGGGGTTAATGAAAAACTGTTTTTT
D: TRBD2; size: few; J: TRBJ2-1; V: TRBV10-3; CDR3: CAISQTSGKNEQFF; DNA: TGTGCCATCAGCCAGACTAGCGGGAAGAATGAGCAGTTCTTC
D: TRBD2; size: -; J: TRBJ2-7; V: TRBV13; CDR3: CASSSSGSSYEQYF; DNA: TGTGCCAGCAGCTCTAGCGGGAGCTCCTACGAGCAGTACTTC
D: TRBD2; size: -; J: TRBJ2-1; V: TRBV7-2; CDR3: CASSLGGSGGRSYNEQFF; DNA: TGTGCCAGCAGCTTAGGAGGTAGCGGGGGGCGGTCCTACAATGAGCAGTTCTTC
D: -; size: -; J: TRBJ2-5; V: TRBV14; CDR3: CASSQGGPQYF; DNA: TGTGCCAGCAGCCAAGGAGGTCCCCAGTACTTC
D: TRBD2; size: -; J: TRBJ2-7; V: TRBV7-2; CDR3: CASSTRGGYEQYF; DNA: TGTGCCAGCAGCACCCGGGGGGGCTACGAGCAGTACTTC
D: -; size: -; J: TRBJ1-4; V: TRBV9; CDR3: CASSAAGGTPLFF; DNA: TGTGCCAGCAGCGCCGCCGGGGGGACACCACTGTTTTTT
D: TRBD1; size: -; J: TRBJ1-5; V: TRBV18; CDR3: CASSPDRGGLQPQHF; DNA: TGTGCCAGCTCACCGGACAGGGGGGGCCTTCAGCCCCAGCATTTT
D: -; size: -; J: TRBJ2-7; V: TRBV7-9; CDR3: CASSLALGPPYEQYF; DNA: TGTGCCAGCAGCTTAGCGCTGGGGCCCCCCTACGAGCAGTACTTC
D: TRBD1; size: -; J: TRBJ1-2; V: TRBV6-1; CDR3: CASSETGDYGYTF; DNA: TGTGCCAGCAGTGAAACAGGGGACTATGGCTACACCTTC
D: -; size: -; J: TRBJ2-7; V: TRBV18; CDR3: CASSPPAGGAYEQYF; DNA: TGTGCCAGCTCACCACCGGCGGGCGGAGCCTACGAGCAGTACTTC
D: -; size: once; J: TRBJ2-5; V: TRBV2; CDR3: CASSLGQALETQYF; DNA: TGTGCCAGCAGTTTGGGTCAAGCGTTAGAGACCCAGTACTTC
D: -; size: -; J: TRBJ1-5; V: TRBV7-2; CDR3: CASSSGGDSNQPQHF; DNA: TGTGCCAGCAGCTCAGGAGGGGATAGCAATCAGCCCCAGCATTTT
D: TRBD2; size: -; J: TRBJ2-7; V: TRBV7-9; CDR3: CASSPGGAHEQYF; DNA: TGTGCCAGCAGCCCCGGGGGGGCCCACGAGCAGTACTTC
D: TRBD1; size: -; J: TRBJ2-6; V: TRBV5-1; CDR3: CASGGQGASGANVLTF; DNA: TGCGCCAGCGGGGGACAGGGGGCTTCTGGGGCCAACGTCCTGACTTTC